One sample yielded the 29 T cell receptor beta chains listed below, sequenced in a study of siplizumab effects on memory and regulatory T cells. Data came from immunoSEQ multiplex PCR; TCRdb stores just in-frame clones and leaves some out. The sample contains 85,000 to 130,000 clones, 90% to 95% of which appear only once. Sequenced material: Tregs sorted from blood. The receptors originated from a human donor in good health.

Note on this clone: Other DNA sequences in this sample translate to the same CDR3. This rearrangement joins TRBV6-5 to TRBJ2-2; D is undetermined. The germline CDR1 and CDR2 sequences are MNHEY and SVGAGI. Trimming removed 6 bases from V and 5 bases from J, with 10 bases in between. The CDR3 is 13 residues long. CDR3 DNA: TGTGCCAGCAGCCGCGGTGGAACCGGGGAGCTGTTTTTT. Translation gives CASSRGGTGELFF.

The chain is built from TRBV28 and TRBJ1-1, with D unclear. CDR1 and CDR2 from the germline V gene are MDHEN and SYDVKM. The CDR3 contains 13 residues. V lost 6 bases to trimming and J lost 5 bases, with 13 bases between them. As DNA, the CDR3 is TGTGCCAGCAGGCCCCCGACAAAAACTGAAGCTTTCTTT. Residues: CASRPPTKTEAFF.

The gene calls are TRBV28 and TRBJ2-3, with D tentatively TRBD1 or TRBD2 (5 bases each). Trimming pared 6 bases from V and 7 bases from J, leaving 14 bases between. Germline values: CDR1 MDHEN, CDR2 SYDVKM. The CDR3 contains 13 residues. As DNA, the CDR3 is TGTGCCAGCAGACCAACCGGGACCCATACGCAGTATTTT. It translates to CASRPTGTHTQYF.

The chain is built from TRBV5-1 and TRBJ1-1; D is undetermined. CDR3 length equals 17 residues. V lost 0 bases and J 2 bases, leaving 17 bases between the germline ends. Per germline, CDR1 SGHRS and CDR2 YFSETQ. CDR3 protein: CASSLERRPYFNTEAFF. CDR3 DNA sequence: TGCGCCAGCAGCTTGGAAAGGAGACCCTACTTCAACACTGAAGCTTTCTTT.

The chain joins TRBV29-1 to TRBJ2-1, with no clear D. CDR1 is SQVTM, CDR2 ANQGSEA, per germline. The CDR3 totals 11 residues. V was cut by 6 bases and J by 8 bases, with 11 bases left in between. This chain's CDR3 is CSVTSGYEQFF. CDR3 coding DNA: TGCAGCGTAACATCCGGGTATGAGCAGTTCTTC.

The V gene is TRBV5-1, the J gene TRBJ2-1; D ambiguous. Trimming removed 3 bases from V and 1 base from J, with 14 bases in between. The CDR3 length is 16 residues. Germline values: CDR1 SGHRS, CDR2 YFSETQ. The CDR3 protein is CASSSPTPLSYNEQFF. The CDR3 DNA follows: TGCGCCAGCAGCTCCCCGACTCCACTGTCCTACAATGAGCAGTTCTTC.

The chain recombines TRBV28 with TRBJ1-2; D not resolved. V lost 4 bases and J lost 8, with 14 bases in between. The CDR3 runs 13 residues. From germline, CDR1 is MDHEN and CDR2 SYDVKM. CDR3 sequence (DNA): TGTGCCAGCAGTTCAACCGCGAACATCGGCTACACCTTC. Translation gives CASSSTANIGYTF.

The chain joins TRBV19 to TRBJ2-1; 7 nucleotides match TRBD2. The CDR3 runs 12 residues. V was pared by 9 bases and J by 2 bases, with 1 base of the junction left unmatched. From germline, CDR1 is LNHDA and CDR2 SQIVND (reference sequence). CDR3 sequence: CASGTTYNEQFF. CDR3 nucleotides: TGTGCCAGCGGGACTACCTACAATGAGCAGTTCTTC.

This rearrangement joins TRBV2 to TRBJ2-7, with TRBD2 identical over 12 bases. The length of the CDR3 is 13 residues. The V gene's germline CDR1 is SNHLY and CDR2 FYNNEI. V was clipped by 10 bases and J by 6 bases; unmatched bases: 7. CDR3 amino acids: CATPGLAGSEQYF. CDR3 in DNA: TGTGCCACCCCGGGACTAGCGGGTAGCGAGCAGTACTTC. The variable domain in full, completed from reference TRBV2 and TRBJ2-7, reads EPEVTQTPSHQVTQMGQEVILRCVPISNHLYFYWYRQILGQKVEFLVSFYNNEISEKSEIFDDQFSVERPDGSNFTLKIRSTKLEDSAMYFCATPGLAGSEQYFGPGTRLTVT.

The chain recombines TRBV2 with TRBJ2-5; 7 nucleotides align to TRBD2. The CDR3 covers 18 residues. V was clipped by 7 bases and J by 5 bases; unmatched bases: 22. Looked up from germline, CDR1 is SNHLY and CDR2 is FYNNEI. The CDR3 sequence is CASNGLGDRDYPQETQYF. CDR3 DNA: TGTGCCAGCAACGGGTTGGGGGACCGGGACTACCCGCAGGAGACCCAGTACTTC.

The V and J genes are TRBV6-5 and TRBJ1-1, with D unresolved. Trimming cost V 1 base and J 1 base, with 7 bases left between them. CDR1 is MNHEY and CDR2 is SVGAGI in the germline V gene. The CDR3 has 14 amino acids. The CDR3 sequence: CASSYLGSNTEAFF. The CDR3, as DNA: TGTGCCAGCAGTTACTTAGGGTCGAACACTGAAGCTTTCTTT.

This clone was recorded once. The rearrangement links TRBV20-1 to TRBJ2-7; the D call may be TRBD1 or TRBD2 (6 bases each). Per the germline V gene, CDR1 is DFQATT and CDR2 is SNEGSKA (reference sequence). The CDR3 is 11 residues long. Trimming cost V 7 bases and J 5 bases, with 12 bases left between them. The CDR3 DNA follows: TGCAGTGGGCAGGGGAGGAACGAGCAGTACTTC. Translating gives CSGQGRNEQYF.

The chain has TRBV7-9 and TRBJ2-1; D perhaps matches TRBD2 (5 bases). Germline loops: CDR1 SEHNR, CDR2 FQNEAQ (reference sequence). The V and J ends lost 2 bases and 7 bases respectively, with 15 bases between them. CDR3 length equals 15 residues. The CDR3 DNA is TGTGCCAGCAGCTTATCGGGGAGTCTGCCTAATGAGCAGTTCTTC. It translates to CASSLSGSLPNEQFF.

The rearrangement joins TRBV5-6 to TRBJ2-5; D possibly corresponds to TRBD1 (5 bases). Trimming took off 0 bases at V and 4 bases at J, with 16 bases between the two ends. CDR3 length: 16 amino acids. CDR1 and CDR2 from the germline V gene are SGHDT and YYEEEE. This CDR3 is CASSLGGRGSLETQYF. The DNA for the CDR3 is TGTGCCAGCAGCTTGGGCGGAAGGGGTTCGTTAGAGACCCAGTACTTC.

The CDR3 reads CASSYGGFLQRQGHDTEAFF. CDR3 coding DNA: TGCGCCAGCAGCTACGGGGGGTTTTTGCAGCGACAGGGGCACGACACTGAAGCTTTCTTT. V is TRBV5-1 and J is TRBJ1-1, with 8 bases that match TRBD1. CDR3 length: 20 amino acids. The germline CDR1 and CDR2 sequences are SGHRS and YFSETQ. V was pared by 3 bases and J by 3 bases, with 22 bases of the junction left unmatched.

The chain couples TRBV5-5 to TRBJ1-2; D uncertain. The CDR3 extends over 14 amino acids. Germline CDR1 reads SGHKS; CDR2 reads YYEKEE (reference sequence). The V gene lost 7 bases and the J gene lost 8 bases, with 21 bases spanning the gap. CDR3 coding DNA: TGTGCCAGCCGGTCTTTGGGAAATCGGGAGGGCTACACCTTC. Its translation is CASRSLGNREGYTF.

The chain employs TRBV2 and TRBJ1-2; D unresolved. Trimming stripped 7 bases from V and 8 bases from J, with 14 bases between. CDR1 and CDR2 (germline): SNHLY, FYNNEI. The CDR3 contains 12 residues. The CDR3: CASKPPASGYTF. CDR3 in DNA: TGTGCCAGCAAGCCACCGGCCTCCGGCTACACCTTC.

The V gene is TRBV28, the J gene TRBJ2-5; D not certain. CDR3 length equals 14 residues. CDR1 and CDR2 (germline): MDHEN, SYDVKM. Between the trimmed V and J ends, which lost 5 bases and 4 bases, there was a span of 14 bases. DNA for the CDR3: TGTGCCAGCAGTCCAATTTTTGGGCTAGAGACCCAGTACTTC. Translated: CASSPIFGLETQYF.

This clone was recorded once. As DNA, the CDR3 is TGTGCCAGCAGCGATAGGGCCGGGGAGCTGTTTTTT. Amino acid sequence: CASSDRAGELFF. This chain uses TRBV7-9 with TRBJ2-2; no clear D. The CDR3 has 12 amino acids. Germline V gives CDR1 SEHNR, CDR2 FQNEAQ (reference sequence). V was pared by 5 bases and J by 6 bases, with 7 bases between.

This chain uses TRBV6-4 with TRBJ1-5, with TRBD1 matching over 7 bases. Germline loops: CDR1 MRHNA, CDR2 SNTAGT. The CDR3 spans 23 residues. The V gene end was trimmed by 0 bases and the J gene end by 6 bases; junction bases not matched to a gene: 29. The CDR3 DNA is TGTGCCAGCAGTGACTCTTCAGTAAGGAGGCGTTCGGGAGAAAGGGGGCTTGTTCAGCCCCAGCATTTT. Encoded protein: CASSDSSVRRRSGERGLVQPQHF.

The chain combines TRBV7-6 with TRBJ2-3; no firm D call. Per the germline V gene, CDR1 is SGHVS and CDR2 is FNYEAQ. The CDR3 has 14 residues. V was shortened by 6 bases and J by 4 bases, with 14 bases between the two germline ends. The CDR3 coding sequence is TGTGCCAGCAGGCTAACTGGGGTATCAGATACGCAGTATTTT. Amino acids: CASRLTGVSDTQYF.

The CDR3 here is CASSLVGGVGETQYF. DNA of the CDR3: TGTGCCAGCAGCTTGGTGGGAGGCGTAGGAGAGACCCAGTACTTC. The chain has TRBV5-4 and TRBJ2-5; the D gene is possibly TRBD2 (6 bases). V gave up 0 bases and J gave up 4 bases, with 13 bases separating them. The germline V gene has CDR1 SGHNT and CDR2 YYREEE (reference sequence). The CDR3 spans 15 residues.

CDR3 sequence reads: CASSLARLGKPGNTIYF. The CDR3 DNA reads TGTGCCAGCAGCTTAGCCCGACTGGGGAAACCTGGAAACACCATATATTTT. The V call is TRBV11-1, the J call TRBJ1-3; no definite D call. The CDR3 runs 17 residues. Per the germline V gene, CDR1 is SGHAT and CDR2 is FQDESV (reference sequence). With 0 bases removed from V and 2 bases from J, the gap between germline ends came to 14 bases. Supplemented by reference TRBV11-1 and TRBJ1-3, the full variable domain reads EAEVAQSPRYKITEKSQAVAFWCDPISGHATLYWYRQILGQGPELLVQFQDESVVDDSQLPKDRFSAERLKGVDSTLKIQPAELGDSAMYLCASSLARLGKPGNTIYFGEGSWLTVV.

This clone was counted a single time. The chain uses TRBV5-6 and TRBJ1-5; maybe TRBD1 (5 bases). The CDR3 spans 16 residues. V was cut by 4 bases and J by 6 bases, with 20 bases left in between. Germline V gene lookup returns CDR1 SGHDT and CDR2 YYEEEE. The CDR3 DNA follows: TGTGCCAGCAGCCACCACCTAGCCCAGGGAATTCAGCCCCAGCATTTT. It encodes CASSHHLAQGIQPQHF.

This rearrangement joins TRBV6-1 to TRBJ2-5, with D tentatively TRBD2 (6 bases). The CDR3 contains 13 residues. The V gene's germline CDR1 is MNHNS and CDR2 SASEGT. V was clipped by 4 bases and J by 7 bases, with 13 bases between them. CDR3 DNA sequence: TGTGCCAGCAGTGTGGTAGGAGCGGGGACCCAGTACTTC. Translated, it gives CASSVVGAGTQYF.

V is TRBV28 and J is TRBJ2-4, with 12 bases fitting TRBD1. V lost 5 bases and J lost 10; bases outside the gene matches: 9. Germline CDR1 reads MDHEN; CDR2 reads SYDVKM. The length of the CDR3 is 15 residues. CDR3 sequence reads: CASSRIPGQGAIQYF. As DNA, the CDR3 is TGTGCCAGCAGTAGAATTCCGGGACAGGGGGCGATTCAGTACTTC. The whole variable domain, remainder taken from reference TRBV28 and TRBJ2-4, is DVKVTQSSRYLVKRTGEKVFLECVQDMDHENMFWYRQDPGLGLRLIYFSYDVKMKEKGDIPEGYSVSREKKERFSLILESASTNQTSMYLCASSRIPGQGAIQYFGAGTRLSVL.

V and J are TRBV28 and TRBJ1-2; 11 bases are a match to TRBD1. The CDR3 consists of 14 residues. J was trimmed by 7 bases and V by 5 bases; bases with no gene match: 6. Germline CDR1 MDHEN, CDR2 SYDVKM. CDR3 nucleotide sequence: TGTGCCAGCAGTCCTGGACAGGGGGCGGGTGGCTACACCTTC. It translates to CASSPGQGAGGYTF.

This chain joins TRBV6-5 and TRBJ2-7; D remains ambiguous. The V gene's germline CDR1 is MNHEY and CDR2 SVGAGI. The CDR3 runs 11 residues. Trimming shortened V by 7 bases and J by 4 bases, and 8 bases separated the two germline ends. The CDR3 loop reads CASTDFYEQYF. CDR3 sequence (DNA): TGTGCCAGCACAGATTTTTACGAGCAGTACTTC.

V usage is TRBV19 and J usage is TRBJ1-2; TRBD1 is a possible D gene (5 bases). This CDR3 is built from 13 residues. From germline, CDR1 is LNHDA and CDR2 SQIVND (reference sequence). The V and J ends lost 10 bases and 5 bases respectively, with 17 bases between them. The CDR3 coding sequence is TGTGCCACCCGACAGAGAGAAACATATGGCTACACCTTC. Translated, it gives CATRQRETYGYTF. The complete variable domain, with remaining parts taken from reference TRBV19 and TRBJ1-2, reads DGGITQSPKYLFRKEGQNVTLSCEQNLNHDAMYWYRQDPGQGLRLIYYSQIVNDFQKGDIAEGYSVSREKKESFPLTVTSAQKNPTAFYLCATRQRETYGYTFGSGTRLTVV.